This TCR beta chain emerged from a study of blood T cell repertoires in COVID-19. Trimming removed 5 bases from V and 7 bases from J; junction bases left unmatched: 11. CDR1 is SEHNR and CDR2 is FQNEAQ in the germline V gene (reference sequence). This CDR3 has 15 amino acids. Repertoires were generated with immunoSEQ multiplex PCR, while TCRdb's copy carries only in-frame clones and drops some. The table includes around 80,000 clones, roughly 90% detected once. This chain joins TRBV7-9 and TRBJ2-1; 7 bases match TRBD1. This TCR derives from an elderly woman with acute or convalescent COVID-19. Sequenced: peripheral blood. In nucleotides, the CDR3 is TGTGCCAGCAGCCCGACGGTGGTGACAGGGAATGAGCAGTTCTTC. This encodes CASSPTVVTGNEQFF.